Given below is one TCR beta chain in context. Antigen: not known. A multiplex PCR was run with 60 Vbeta primers and 13 Jbeta primers. Sequenced by immunoSEQ multiplex PCR; TCRdb stores in-frame clones only, minus some. This table holds about 140,000 clones. The sample is drawn from a study of cytomegalovirus exposure and HLA in healthy donors. Points from the study as a whole: Per a later analysis, about 17,000 TCR beta sequences showed association with HLA alleles at 0.05 false discovery rate. TCR association rates varied by HLA locus in a later analysis, with DRB1 highest and HLA-C lowest.

The donors comprised healthy bone marrow donors. With 1 base removed from V and 9 bases from J, the gap between germline ends came to 22 bases. Per the germline V gene, CDR1 is SGHDN and CDR2 is FVKESK. The CDR3 is 17 residues long. The gene calls are TRBV14 and TRBJ1-3, with a possible D match to TRBD1 (6 bases). Sequencing was performed on PBMCs. The receptor was derived from a man in his forties in good health and CMV-seronegative. CDR3 in DNA: TGTGCCAGCAGCCAAGTTTTTACAGGGCAGATGTTGAGCACCATATATTTT. Its protein is CASSQVFTGQMLSTIYF.